Detailed here is one T cell receptor (beta chain). What it binds is not known. These data originate in a study of T cell repertoires in cytomegalovirus infection. Whole-study context: From public TCR beta signatures came an indication of both CMV infection and matching HLA type. Study outcomes and limitations: Cumulative public TCR beta family frequency identified CMV carriers with the relevant HLA. Across the ex vivo response, the dominant clonotypes were HLA-C-restricted CMV-specific TCR beta clonotypes.

MiXCR, run by TCRdb on the reads, gives a single entry per CDR3 protein. This table has 360,000 or so distinct CDR3 sequences, nearly 35% appearing once. This CDR3 region has 16 residues. The V and J ends lost 0 bases and 6 bases respectively, with 15 bases between them. CDR1 is KGHSH and CDR2 is LQKENI in the germline V gene. The origin of this receptor is a human donor in good health (CMV status not recorded). Some clones in this sample may be carry-over from other donors' samples. The material was cultured PBMCs, obtained from culture after CMV antigen stimulation. This chain joins TRBV18 and TRBJ2-1, with a weak D call TRBD1 (6 bases). The CDR3 loop is CASSPPTGQLPNEQFF. The DNA for the CDR3 is TGTGCCAGCTCACCACCGACTGGACAGCTTCCCAATGAGCAGTTCTTC.